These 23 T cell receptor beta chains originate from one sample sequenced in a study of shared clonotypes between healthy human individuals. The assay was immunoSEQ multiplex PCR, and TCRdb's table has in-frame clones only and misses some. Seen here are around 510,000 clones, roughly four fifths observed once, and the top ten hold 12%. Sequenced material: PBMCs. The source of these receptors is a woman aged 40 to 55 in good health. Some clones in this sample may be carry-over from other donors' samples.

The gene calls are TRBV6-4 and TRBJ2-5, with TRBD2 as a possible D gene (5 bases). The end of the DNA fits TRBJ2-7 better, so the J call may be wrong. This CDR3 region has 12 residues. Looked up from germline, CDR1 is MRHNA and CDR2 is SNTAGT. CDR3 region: CASSSSNHEQYF. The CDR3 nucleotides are TGTGCCAGCAGCTCTAGCAATCACGAGCAGTACTTC.

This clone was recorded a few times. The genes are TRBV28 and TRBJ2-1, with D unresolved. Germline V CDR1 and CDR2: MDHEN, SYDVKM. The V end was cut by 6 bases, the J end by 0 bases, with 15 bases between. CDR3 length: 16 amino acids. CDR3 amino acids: CASSTRAQSSYNEQFF. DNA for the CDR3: TGTGCCAGCAGCACCCGGGCGCAGAGCTCCTACAATGAGCAGTTCTTC. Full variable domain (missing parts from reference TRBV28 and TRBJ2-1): DVKVTQSSRYLVKRTGEKVFLECVQDMDHENMFWYRQDPGLGLRLIYFSYDVKMKEKGDIPEGYSVSREKKERFSLILESASTNQTSMYLCASSTRAQSSYNEQFFGPGTRLTVL.

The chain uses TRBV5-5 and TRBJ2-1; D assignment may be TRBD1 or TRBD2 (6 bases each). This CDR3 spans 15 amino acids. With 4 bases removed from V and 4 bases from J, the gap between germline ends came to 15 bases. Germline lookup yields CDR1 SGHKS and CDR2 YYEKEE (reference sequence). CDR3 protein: CASSRGTSLYNEQFF. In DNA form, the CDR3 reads TGTGCCAGCAGCCGCGGGACATCCCTTTACAATGAGCAGTTCTTC.

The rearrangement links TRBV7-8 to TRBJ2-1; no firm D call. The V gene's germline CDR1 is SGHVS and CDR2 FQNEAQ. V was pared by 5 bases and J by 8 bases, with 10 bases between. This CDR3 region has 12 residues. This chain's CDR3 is CASSRGSDEQFF. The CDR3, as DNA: TGTGCCAGCAGCCGAGGAAGCGATGAGCAGTTCTTC.

The CDR3: CASSPSPGTRADTQYF. CDR3 nucleotide sequence: TGTGCCAGCAGCCCAAGTCCCGGGACTAGAGCAGATACGCAGTATTTT. The chain has TRBV7-8 and TRBJ2-3; TRBD2 aligns across 8 bases. V lost 5 bases to trimming and J lost 4 bases; unmatched junction nucleotides: 11. The CDR3 totals 16 residues. Germline assignment: CDR1 SGHVS and CDR2 FQNEAQ.

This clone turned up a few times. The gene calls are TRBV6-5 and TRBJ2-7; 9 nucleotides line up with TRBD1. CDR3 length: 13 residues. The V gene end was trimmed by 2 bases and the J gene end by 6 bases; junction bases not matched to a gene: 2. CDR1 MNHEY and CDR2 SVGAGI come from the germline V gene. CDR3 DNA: TGTGCCAGCAGTTACGGGACAGGGAGCGAGCAGTACTTC. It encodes CASSYGTGSEQYF.

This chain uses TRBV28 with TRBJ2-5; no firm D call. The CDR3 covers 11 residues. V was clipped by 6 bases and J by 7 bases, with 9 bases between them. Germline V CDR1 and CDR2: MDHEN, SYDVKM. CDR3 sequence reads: CASSLQVTQYF. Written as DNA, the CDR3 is TGTGCCAGCAGCCTCCAGGTGACCCAGTACTTC.

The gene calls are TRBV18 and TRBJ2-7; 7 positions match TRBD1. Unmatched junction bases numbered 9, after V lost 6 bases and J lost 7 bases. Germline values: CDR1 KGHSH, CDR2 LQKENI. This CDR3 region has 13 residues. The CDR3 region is CASSRTGRGEQYF. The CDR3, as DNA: TGTGCCAGCTCGAGGACAGGACGTGGTGAGCAGTACTTC.

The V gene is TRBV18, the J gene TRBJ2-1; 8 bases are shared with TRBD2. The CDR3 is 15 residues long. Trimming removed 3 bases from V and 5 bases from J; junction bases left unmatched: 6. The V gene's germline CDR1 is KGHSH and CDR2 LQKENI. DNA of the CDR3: TGTGCCAGCTCACCTTGGACTAGCAAACACAATGAGCAGTTCTTC. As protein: CASSPWTSKHNEQFF.

This CDR3 reads CASSLRQAVNTEAFF. The CDR3 region has the DNA TGCGCCAGCAGCCTTCGACAGGCCGTGAACACTGAAGCTTTCTTT. The chain joins TRBV4-1 to TRBJ1-1; tentatively, D is TRBD1 (6 bases). Between the trimmed V and J ends, which lost 4 bases and 0 bases, there was a span of 12 bases. The CDR3 runs 15 residues. In germline, CDR1 is MGHRA, CDR2 YSYEKL.

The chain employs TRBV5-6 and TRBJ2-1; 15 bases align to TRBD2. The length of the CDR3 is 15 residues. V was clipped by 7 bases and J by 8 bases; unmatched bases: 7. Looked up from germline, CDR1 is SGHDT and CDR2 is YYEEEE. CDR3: CASGVGTSGRYEQFF. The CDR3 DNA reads TGTGCCAGCGGGGTCGGGACTAGCGGGAGGTATGAGCAGTTCTTC.

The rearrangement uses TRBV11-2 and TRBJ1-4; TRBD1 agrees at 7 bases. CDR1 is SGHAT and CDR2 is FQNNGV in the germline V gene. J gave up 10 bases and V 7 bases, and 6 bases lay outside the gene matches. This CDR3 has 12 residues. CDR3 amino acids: CASNPPGGKLFF. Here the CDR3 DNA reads TGTGCCAGCAACCCTCCAGGGGGAAAACTGTTTTTT.

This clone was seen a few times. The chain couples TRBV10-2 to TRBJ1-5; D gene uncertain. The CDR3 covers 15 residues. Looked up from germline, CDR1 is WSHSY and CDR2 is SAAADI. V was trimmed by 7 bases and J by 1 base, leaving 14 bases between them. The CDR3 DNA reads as TGCGCCAGCACCCACACAGTCCAGAGCAATCAGCCCCAGCATTTT. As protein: CASTHTVQSNQPQHF.

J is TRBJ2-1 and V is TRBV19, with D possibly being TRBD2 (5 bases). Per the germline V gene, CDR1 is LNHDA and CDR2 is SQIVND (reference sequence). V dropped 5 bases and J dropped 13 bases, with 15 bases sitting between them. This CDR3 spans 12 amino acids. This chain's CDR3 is CASSFYSREQFF. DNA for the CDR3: TGTGCCAGTAGTTTCTACTCTCGGGAACAGTTCTTC. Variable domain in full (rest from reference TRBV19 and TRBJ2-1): DGGITQSPKYLFRKEGQNVTLSCEQNLNHDAMYWYRQDPGQGLRLIYYSQIVNDFQKGDIAEGYSVSREKKESFPLTVTSAQKNPTAFYLCASSFYSREQFFGPGTRLTVL.

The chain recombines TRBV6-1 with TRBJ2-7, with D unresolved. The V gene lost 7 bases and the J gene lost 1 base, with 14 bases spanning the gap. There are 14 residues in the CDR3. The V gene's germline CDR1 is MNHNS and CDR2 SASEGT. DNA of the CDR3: TGTGCCAGCATCCTGAAATTAGGGTCCTACGAGCAGTACTTC. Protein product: CASILKLGSYEQYF.

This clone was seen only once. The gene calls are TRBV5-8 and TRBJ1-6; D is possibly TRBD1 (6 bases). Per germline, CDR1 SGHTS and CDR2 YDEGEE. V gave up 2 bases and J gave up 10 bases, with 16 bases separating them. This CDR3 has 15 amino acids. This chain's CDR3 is CASSFQTGQASPLHF. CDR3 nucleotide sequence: TGTGCCAGCAGCTTCCAGACAGGCCAAGCGTCACCCCTCCACTTT.

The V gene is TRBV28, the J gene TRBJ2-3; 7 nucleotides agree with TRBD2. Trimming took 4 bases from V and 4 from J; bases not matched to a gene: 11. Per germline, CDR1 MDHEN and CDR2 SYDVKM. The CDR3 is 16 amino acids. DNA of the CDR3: TGTGCCAGCAGTTCCCTAGCGGACGCTGGGGCAGATACGCAGTATTTT. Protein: CASSSLADAGADTQYF.

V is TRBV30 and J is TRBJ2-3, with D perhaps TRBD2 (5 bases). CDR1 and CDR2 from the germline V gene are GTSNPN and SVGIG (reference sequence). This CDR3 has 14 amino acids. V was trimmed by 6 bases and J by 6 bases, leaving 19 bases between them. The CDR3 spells CACKSSLTGDTQYF. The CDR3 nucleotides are TGTGCCTGCAAATCTAGCTTAACTGGGGATACGCAGTATTTT.

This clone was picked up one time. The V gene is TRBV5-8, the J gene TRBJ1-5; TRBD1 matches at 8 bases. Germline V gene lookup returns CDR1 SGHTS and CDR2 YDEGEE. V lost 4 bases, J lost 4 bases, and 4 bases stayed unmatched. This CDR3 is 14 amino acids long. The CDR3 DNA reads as TGTGCCAGCAGCCCCCGGACAGGGAATCAGCCCCAGCATTTT. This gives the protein CASSPRTGNQPQHF.

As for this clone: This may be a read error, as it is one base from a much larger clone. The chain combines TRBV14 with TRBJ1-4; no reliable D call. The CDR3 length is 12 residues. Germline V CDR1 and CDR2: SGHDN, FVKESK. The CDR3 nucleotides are TGTGCCAGCAGCTTCCTGTCCGAAAAACCGTTTTTT. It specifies CASSFLSEKPFF.

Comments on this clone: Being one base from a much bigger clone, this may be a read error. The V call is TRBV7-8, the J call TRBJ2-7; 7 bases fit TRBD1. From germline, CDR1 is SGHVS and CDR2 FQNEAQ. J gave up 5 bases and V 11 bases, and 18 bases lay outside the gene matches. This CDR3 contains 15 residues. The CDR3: CAGTVYGTAPHEQYF. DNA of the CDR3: TGTGCCGGCACAGTCTACGGGACAGCCCCCCACGAGCAGTACTTC.

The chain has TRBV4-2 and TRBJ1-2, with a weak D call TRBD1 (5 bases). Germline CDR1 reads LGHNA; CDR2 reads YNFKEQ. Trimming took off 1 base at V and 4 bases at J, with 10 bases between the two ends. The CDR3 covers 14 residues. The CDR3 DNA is TGTGCCAGCAGCCAAGTTGAGACAGCCTATGGCTACACCTTC. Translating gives CASSQVETAYGYTF.

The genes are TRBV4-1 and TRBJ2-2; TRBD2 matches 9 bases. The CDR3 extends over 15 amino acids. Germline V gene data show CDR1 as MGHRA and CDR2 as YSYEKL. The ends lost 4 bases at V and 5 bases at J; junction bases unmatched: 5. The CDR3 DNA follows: TGCGCCAGCAGCCCCGGGACTAGCCGGACCGGGGAGCTGTTTTTT. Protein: CASSPGTSRTGELFF.